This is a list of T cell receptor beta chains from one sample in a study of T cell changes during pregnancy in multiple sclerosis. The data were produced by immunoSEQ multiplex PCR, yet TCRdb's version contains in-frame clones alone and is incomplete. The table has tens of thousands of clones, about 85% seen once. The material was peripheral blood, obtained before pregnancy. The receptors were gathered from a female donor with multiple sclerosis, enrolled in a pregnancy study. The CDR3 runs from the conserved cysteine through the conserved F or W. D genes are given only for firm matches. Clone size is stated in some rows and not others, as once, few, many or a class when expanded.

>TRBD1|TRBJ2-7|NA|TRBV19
TGTGCCACCCAGAATGTAGGGACAGGGAACGAGCAGTACTTC
CATQNVGTGNEQYF
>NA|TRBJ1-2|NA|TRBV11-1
TGTGCCAGCAGCTTAGGACCCCCGGCGGATGGCTACACCTTC
CASSLGPPADGYTF
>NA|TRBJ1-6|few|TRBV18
TGTGCCAGCTCACCGGCCAGGGTCTCACCCCTCCACTTT
CASSPARVSPLHF
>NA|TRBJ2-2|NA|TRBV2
TGTGCCACCCAGGGGCGGGCAAGCACCGGGGAGCTGTTTTTT
CATQGRASTGELFF
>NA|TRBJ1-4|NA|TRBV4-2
TGTGCCAGCAGCCAAGATGGGGGGGCTGCTAATGAAAAACTGTTTTTT
CASSQDGGAANEKLFF
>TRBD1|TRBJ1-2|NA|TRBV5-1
TGCGCCAGCAGCCGTCAGGACAGGGCAGGCGGCTACACCTTC
CASSRQDRAGGYTF
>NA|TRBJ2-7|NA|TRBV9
TGTGCCAGCAGCCCCTCCGGGGGAGGGGGCTACGAGCAGTACTTC
CASSPSGGGGYEQYF
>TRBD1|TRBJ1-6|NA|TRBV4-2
TGTGCCAGCCAGCACCGGGACAGAAATAATTCACCCCTCCACTTT
CASQHRDRNNSPLHF
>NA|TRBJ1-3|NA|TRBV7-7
TGTGCCAGCAGCGACCCGGGGGGCGCAGTGCCTGGAAACACCATATATTTT
CASSDPGGAVPGNTIYF
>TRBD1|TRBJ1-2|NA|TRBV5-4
TGTGCCAGCAGCTTGGCCCTCGGACAGGGGGACTATGGCTACACCTTC
CASSLALGQGDYGYTF
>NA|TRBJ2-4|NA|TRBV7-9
TGTGCCAGCAGCTTAGCGCGAGTGAGAGAAAACATTCAGTACTTC
CASSLARVRENIQYF
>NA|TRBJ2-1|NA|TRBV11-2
TGTGCCAGCAGCTCAAATTACAATGAGCAGTTCTTC
CASSSNYNEQFF
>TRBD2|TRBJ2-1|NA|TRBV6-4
TGTGCCAGCAGTGACTCTTCGAGCGGGAGCGAGCTTGAGCAGTTCTTC
CASSDSSSGSELEQFF
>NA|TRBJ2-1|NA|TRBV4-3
TGCGCCAGCAGCCAAGATCTCCAGGCCAAGTTGTTCTTC
CASSQDLQAKLFF
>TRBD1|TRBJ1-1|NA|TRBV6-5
TGTGCCAGCAGTTACCCCGGGACAGGGGGCGTTAGTTACTTT
CASSYPGTGGVSYF
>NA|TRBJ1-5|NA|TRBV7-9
TGTGCCAGCAGCTTATTCGGGGGGAGCAATCAGCCCCAGCATTTT
CASSLFGGSNQPQHF
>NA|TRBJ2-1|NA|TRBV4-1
TGCGCCAGCAGCCAAGACCCGCTAGGAGGGTCATACAATGAGCAGTTCTTC
CASSQDPLGGSYNEQFF
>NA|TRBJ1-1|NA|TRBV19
TGTGCCAGTAGTATCGGGAGTGAGAACACTGAAGCTTTCTTT
CASSIGSENTEAFF
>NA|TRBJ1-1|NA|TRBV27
TGTGCCAGCAGTTCAGGGTCATGGACTGAAGCTTTCTTT
CASSSGSWTEAFF
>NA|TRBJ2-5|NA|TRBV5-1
TGCGCCAGCAGGGTGTCAGGGGCAGCGGAGACCCAGTACTTC
CASRVSGAAETQYF
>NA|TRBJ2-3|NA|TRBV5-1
TGCGCCAGCAGCTTACAGGGTCTAAGGGATACGCAGTATTTT
CASSLQGLRDTQYF
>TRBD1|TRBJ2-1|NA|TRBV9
TGTGCCAGCAGCACAGGGGTTGAGCAGTTCTTC
CASSTGVEQFF
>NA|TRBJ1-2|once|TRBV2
TGTGCCAGCAGTGATTCGGAGGTCGGCTACACCTTC
CASSDSEVGYTF
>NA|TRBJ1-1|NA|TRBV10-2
TGCGCCAGCAGTCAGGGGCGGACTGAAGCTTTCTTT
CASSQGRTEAFF
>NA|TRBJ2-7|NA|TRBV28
TGTGCCAGCAGCACCGGGGGGCCCCGAGGTAGCGAGCAGTACTTC
CASSTGGPRGSEQYF
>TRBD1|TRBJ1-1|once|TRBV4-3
TGCGCCAGCAGCCAAGAACAGGGGGCCGGGGTCAGAGACACTGAAGCTTTCTTT
CASSQEQGAGVRDTEAFF
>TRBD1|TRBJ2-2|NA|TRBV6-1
TGTGCCAGCAGTGAAGTAGGGGACAGGGGTCGGTACACCGGGGAGCTGTTTTTT
CASSEVGDRGRYTGELFF
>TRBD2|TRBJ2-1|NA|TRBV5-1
TGCGCCAGCAGCAGGACTAGCGGGAATGAGCAGTTCTTC
CASSRTSGNEQFF
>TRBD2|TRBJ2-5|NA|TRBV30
TGTGCCTGGAGCCCATGGACTAGCGGGGAATTGAGGGAGACCCAGTACTTC
CAWSPWTSGELRETQYF